This T cell receptor (beta chain) was identified in a study of STAT5B mutations in CD4+ large granular lymphocyte leukemia. To note about this clone: Its matching antigen is unknown.

Whole-study findings and limits: No patients shared main leukemic clonotypes, though about 24% appeared at low frequency elsewhere. Patient CD4-sorted repertoires looked more clonal than healthy CD4+ repertoires, even without putative leukemic clones. TRBV06-family usage was enriched in top patient clones (8/27) versus controls (2/35).

Looked up from germline, CDR1 is SGHRS and CDR2 is YFSETQ. This CDR3 comprises 17 residues. Trimming at V came to 4 bases and at J to 0 bases, leaving 7 bases not matched to a gene. Data came from immunoSEQ multiplex PCR; TCRdb stores just in-frame clones and leaves some out. The sample carries just under 35,000 clones, roughly 65% recorded once. The chain recombines TRBV5-1 with TRBJ2-1, with 10 bases lining up with TRBD2. The TCR sequence derives from a human donor in good health. Sequencing input: CD4+ T cells from blood buffy coats. CDR3 amino acids: CASSGSGGGSSYNEQFF. The CDR3 nucleotides are TGCGCCAGCAGCGGCAGCGGGGGGGGTAGCTCCTACAATGAGCAGTTCTTC.